This TCR beta chain appears in the sequencing data of a study of T cell responses to AZD1222 COVID-19 vaccine. General study results and limits: Donors in the cohort were predominantly white British and more often female, and clonal diversity was possibly underestimated. Compared with day 0, the breadth and depth of the Spike-specific TCR repertoire rose significantly after two doses of AZD1222.

Produced via immunoSEQ multiplex PCR; TCRdb's table is partial and in-frame only. Counted here are over 100,000 clones, roughly 90% occurring once; the ten biggest clones make up 8.4%. Concerning this clone itself: Its antigen remains unknown.

This CDR3 is 15 amino acids long. This TCR derives from an adult in good health. The material sequenced was peripheral blood, taken on day 0 of AZD1222 vaccination. This sequence joins TRBV21-1 and TRBJ1-2; the table's D call, TRBD1, has no DNA check behind it. TRBV21-1 counts as a pseudogene. The chain's CDR3 is CASSGQGAMNYGYTF. The CDR3 region has the DNA TGTGCCAGCAGCGGACAGGGGGCGATGAACTATGGCTACACCTTC.